This T cell receptor beta chain comes out of a study of cytomegalovirus exposure and HLA in healthy donors. Background on the study: The study's early data release held some 85 million unique TCRs from HLA-typed donors. Study results and limitations: A few of the chains that were CMV-associated were confirmed in vitro to be specific for CMV antigens.

The PCR made use of 60 Vbeta and 13 Jbeta primers. Sequencing used immunoSEQ multiplex PCR; TCRdb keeps in-frame clones, though not all of them. Of some 150,000 clones in the sample, around 80% were seen once. The CDR3 length is 18 residues. Germline loops: CDR1 SGHAT, CDR2 FQNNGV. Of note for this clone: What it binds is unknown.

The TCR was taken from a man aged 25 to 40 in good health and CMV-seronegative. This chain joins TRBV11-2 and TRBJ2-5; 9 positions agree with TRBD2. The J call may be mistaken, given a closer DNA end match to TRBJ2-7. The sample taken for sequencing was PBMCs. CDR3: CASSLGLRSVAGVYEQYF. Here the CDR3 DNA reads TGTGCCAGCAGCTTAGGGTTGCGGTCGGTAGCGGGAGTTTACGAGCAGTACTTC.